What follows is one T cell receptor beta chain and its context. This specimen belongs to a study of blood T cell repertoires in COVID-19. Across the whole study: COVID-19 samples, acute and convalescent, were from the United States, Italy and Spain. PBMCs, B-cell-depleted T cells, or T cells were the source of the cDNA or gDNA that made up the material.

This CDR3 region has 13 residues. Germline V gene lookup returns CDR1 MNHEY and CDR2 SVGAGI. V dropped 4 bases and J dropped 3 bases, with 10 bases sitting between them. Original analysis: Cell counts per sample came from amplifying reference gene primers. Measured with immunoSEQ multiplex PCR; TCRdb has only the in-frame clones, and not every one. V, J and clone size are those of that table, while D and trimming were read from the DNA. Of approximately 120,000 clones listed, roughly 88% are singletons. The sample consisted of peripheral blood. The clonotype was recovered from a man in his forties or fifties with acute or convalescent COVID-19. The rearrangement uses TRBV6-5 and TRBJ2-7; no reliable D call. The CDR3 loop reads CASSLYDNYEQYF. The CDR3 nucleotides are TGTGCCAGCAGTTTGTACGACAACTACGAGCAGTACTTC.